The following is a T cell receptor beta chain sequence with its context. Its matching antigen is unknown. This record comes from a study of lymphopenia after photon versus proton radiotherapy. Overall study findings and caveats: Post-nadir TCR diversity decline inversely tracked overall survival among those who died.

Sequencing used immunoSEQ multiplex PCR; TCRdb keeps in-frame clones, though not all of them. The sample has roughly 150,000 clones, more than 85% seen once; the top ten hold around 4.6%. The CDR3 contains 10 residues. Germline V CDR1 and CDR2: SGHTA, FQGNSA. V lost 5 bases and J lost 10, with 8 bases in between. This chain connects TRBV7-2 to TRBJ1-1; no clear D gene. The sample consisted of peripheral blood, taken from a patient treated with photon-based radiotherapy. This TCR derives from a man between 50 and 59 years old with gastric cancer. The CDR3 region is CASSLGSAFF. CDR3 sequence (DNA): TGTGCCAGCAGCCTGGGATCAGCTTTCTTT. Full variable domain (missing parts from reference TRBV7-2 and TRBJ1-1): GAGVSQSPSNKVTEKGKDVELRCDPISGHTALYWYRQSLGQGLEFLIYFQGNSAPDKSGLPSDRFSAERTGGSVSTLTIQRTQQEDSAVYLCASSLGSAFFGQGTRLTVV.